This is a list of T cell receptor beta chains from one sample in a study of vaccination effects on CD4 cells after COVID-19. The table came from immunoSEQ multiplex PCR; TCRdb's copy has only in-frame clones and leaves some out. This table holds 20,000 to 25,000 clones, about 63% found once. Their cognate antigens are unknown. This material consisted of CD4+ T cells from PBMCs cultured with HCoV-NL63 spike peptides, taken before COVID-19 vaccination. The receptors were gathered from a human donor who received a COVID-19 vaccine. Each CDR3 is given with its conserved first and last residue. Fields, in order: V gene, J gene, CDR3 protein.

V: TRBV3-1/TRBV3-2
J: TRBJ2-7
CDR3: CASSHSAAYEQYF

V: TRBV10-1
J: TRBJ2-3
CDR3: CASSESPGLAGFTDTQYF

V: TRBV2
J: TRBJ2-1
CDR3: CASTIRTGWGNEQFF

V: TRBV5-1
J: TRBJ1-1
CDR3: CASSYLGMAGTEAFF

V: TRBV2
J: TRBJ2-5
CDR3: CASSGGADQETQYF

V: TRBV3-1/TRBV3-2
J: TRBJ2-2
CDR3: CASSQIRGGELFF

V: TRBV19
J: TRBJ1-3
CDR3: CASRKTGNLGNTIYF

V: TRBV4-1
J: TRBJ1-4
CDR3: CASRDREGQGYEKLFF

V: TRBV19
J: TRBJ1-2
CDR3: CASSLAAGGANYGYTF

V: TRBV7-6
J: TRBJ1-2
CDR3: CASSFPSLTGRGYTF

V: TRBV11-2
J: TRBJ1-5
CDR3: CASSLRSAGGDQPQHF

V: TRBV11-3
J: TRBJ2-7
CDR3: CASSIQGHEQYF

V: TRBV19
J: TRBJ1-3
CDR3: CASSASRTGVGNTIYF

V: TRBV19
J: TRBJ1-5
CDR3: CASRIGTGRPDQPQHF

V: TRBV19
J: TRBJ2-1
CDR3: CASSNAAYNEQFF

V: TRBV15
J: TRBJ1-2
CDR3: CATSTRTVGGYTF

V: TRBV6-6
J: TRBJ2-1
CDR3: CASSPREGSNEQFF

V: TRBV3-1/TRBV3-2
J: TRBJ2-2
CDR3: CASSQGVWTGDTGELFF

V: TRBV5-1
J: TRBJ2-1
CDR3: CASSGSGQVYNEQFF

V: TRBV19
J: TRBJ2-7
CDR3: CASSIGHGYEQYF

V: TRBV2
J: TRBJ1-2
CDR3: CASRLTGDGYTF

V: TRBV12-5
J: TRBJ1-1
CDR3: CASGRDVGLEAFF

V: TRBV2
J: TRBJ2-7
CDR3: CASSDLVTAGEQYF

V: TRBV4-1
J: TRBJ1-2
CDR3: CANLGGNTENYGYTF

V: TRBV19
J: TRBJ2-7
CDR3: CASSITAPYEQYF

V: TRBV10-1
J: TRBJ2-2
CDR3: CASRSGRGLGELFF

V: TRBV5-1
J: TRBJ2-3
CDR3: CASSLVLWISTDTQYF

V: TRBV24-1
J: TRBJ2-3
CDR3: CATAAGARTQYF

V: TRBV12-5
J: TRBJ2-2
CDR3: CASAPEGGSTGELFF

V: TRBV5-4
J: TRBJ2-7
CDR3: CASSLFQGDHEQYF

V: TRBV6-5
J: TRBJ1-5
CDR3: CASRPDRNQPQHF

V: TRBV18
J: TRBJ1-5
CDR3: CASSPSQGQPQHF